This section outlines one T cell receptor (beta chain) sequence together with its context. Sequencing was performed with immunoSEQ multiplex PCR; in TCRdb, only in-frame clones are kept and a portion is missing. The repertoire has some 270,000 clones, roughly 87% of them found once; the top ten carry about 4.5%. The data are from a study of blood T cell repertoires in COVID-19. The junction had 4 bases not matched to a gene; V was cut back by 5 bases and J by 6 bases. Germline V CDR1 and CDR2: MDHEN, SYDVKM. The CDR3 spans 14 residues. This clonotype was sampled from a woman in her forties who had recovered from COVID-19. What was sequenced was peripheral blood. This chain uses TRBV28 with TRBJ1-4, with 9 bases matching TRBD1. CDR3 loop: CASSPGTGYEKLFF. The CDR3 DNA reads as TGTGCCAGCAGTCCCGGGACAGGGTATGAAAAACTGTTTTTT.